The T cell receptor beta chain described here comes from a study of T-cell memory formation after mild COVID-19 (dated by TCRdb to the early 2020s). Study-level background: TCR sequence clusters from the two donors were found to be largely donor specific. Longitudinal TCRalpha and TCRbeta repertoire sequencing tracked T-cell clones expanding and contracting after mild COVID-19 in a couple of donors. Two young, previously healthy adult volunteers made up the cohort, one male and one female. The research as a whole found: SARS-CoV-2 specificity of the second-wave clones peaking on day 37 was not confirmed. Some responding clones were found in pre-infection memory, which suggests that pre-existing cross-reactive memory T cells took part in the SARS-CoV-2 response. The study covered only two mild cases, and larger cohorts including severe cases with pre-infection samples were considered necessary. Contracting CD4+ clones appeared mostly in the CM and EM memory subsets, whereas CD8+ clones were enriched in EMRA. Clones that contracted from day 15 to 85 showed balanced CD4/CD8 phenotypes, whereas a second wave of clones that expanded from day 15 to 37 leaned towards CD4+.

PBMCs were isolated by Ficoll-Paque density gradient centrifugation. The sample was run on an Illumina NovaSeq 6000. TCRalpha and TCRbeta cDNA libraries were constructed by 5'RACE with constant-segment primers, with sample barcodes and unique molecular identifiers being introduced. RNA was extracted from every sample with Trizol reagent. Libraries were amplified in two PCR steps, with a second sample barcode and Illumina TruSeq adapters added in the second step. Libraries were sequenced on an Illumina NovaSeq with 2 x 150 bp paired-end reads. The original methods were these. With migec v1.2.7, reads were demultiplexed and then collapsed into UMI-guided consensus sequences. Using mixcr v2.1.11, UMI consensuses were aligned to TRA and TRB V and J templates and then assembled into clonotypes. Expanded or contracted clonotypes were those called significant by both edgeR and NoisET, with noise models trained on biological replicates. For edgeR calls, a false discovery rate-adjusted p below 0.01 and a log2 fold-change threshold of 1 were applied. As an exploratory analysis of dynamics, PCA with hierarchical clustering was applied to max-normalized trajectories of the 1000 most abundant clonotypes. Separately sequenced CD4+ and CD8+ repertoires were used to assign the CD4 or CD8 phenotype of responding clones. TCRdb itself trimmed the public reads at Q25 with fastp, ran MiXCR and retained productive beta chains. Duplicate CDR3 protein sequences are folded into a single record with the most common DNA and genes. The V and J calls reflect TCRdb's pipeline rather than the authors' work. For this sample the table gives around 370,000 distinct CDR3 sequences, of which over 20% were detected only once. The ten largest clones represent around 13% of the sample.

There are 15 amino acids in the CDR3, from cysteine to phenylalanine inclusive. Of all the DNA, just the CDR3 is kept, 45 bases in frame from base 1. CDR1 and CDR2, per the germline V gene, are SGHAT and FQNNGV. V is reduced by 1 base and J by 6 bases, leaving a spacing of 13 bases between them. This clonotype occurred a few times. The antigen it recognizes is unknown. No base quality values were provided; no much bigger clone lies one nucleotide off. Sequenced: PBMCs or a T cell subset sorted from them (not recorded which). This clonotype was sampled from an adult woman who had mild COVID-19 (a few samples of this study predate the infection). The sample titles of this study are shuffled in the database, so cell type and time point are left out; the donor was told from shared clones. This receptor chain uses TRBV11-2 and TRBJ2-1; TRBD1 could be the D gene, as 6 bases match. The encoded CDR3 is CASSLVTQGPNEQFF. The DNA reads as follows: TGTGCCAGCAGCTTAGTCACGCAGGGGCCCAATGAGCAGTTCTTC.